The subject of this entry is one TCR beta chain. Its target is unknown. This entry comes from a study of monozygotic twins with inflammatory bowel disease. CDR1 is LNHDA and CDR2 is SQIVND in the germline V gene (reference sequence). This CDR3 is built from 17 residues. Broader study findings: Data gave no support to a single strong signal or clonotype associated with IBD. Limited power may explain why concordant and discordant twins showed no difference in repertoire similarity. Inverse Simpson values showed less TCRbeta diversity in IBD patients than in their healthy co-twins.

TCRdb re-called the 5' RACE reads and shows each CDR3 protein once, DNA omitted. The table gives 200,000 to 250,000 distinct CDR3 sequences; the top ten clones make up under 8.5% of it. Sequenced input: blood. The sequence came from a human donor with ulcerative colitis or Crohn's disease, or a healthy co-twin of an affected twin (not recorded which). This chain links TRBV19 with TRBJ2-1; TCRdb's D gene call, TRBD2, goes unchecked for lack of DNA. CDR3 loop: CASSIALGLAGDDEQFF.